The clone carrying this T cell receptor beta chain was seen more than once but under ten times. The CDR3 regions of TCR beta were amplified from RNA transcripts. During a first-round RT-PCR of the TCR CDR3, the HTBI primer set was used. TCRdb processed the multiplex PCR reads anew with MiXCR; each CDR3 protein has one entry. Of some 500,000 distinct CDR3 sequences listed, 14% are singletons. For Graves' hyperthyroidism to be stable, ophthalmopathy could not progress within 18 months. Clinical symptoms, serum thyroxine and TRAb, thyroid ultrasound and orbital computed tomography were used for the diagnoses. The data are from a study of T cells in Graves' hyperthyroidism and ophthalmopathy. V was clipped by 1 base and J by 9 bases, with 11 bases between them. This CDR3 region has 13 residues. Germline V gene sequence: CDR1 SGHRS, CDR2 YFSETQ.

The chain recombines TRBV5-1 with TRBJ2-1, with unresolved D. The TCR comes from a woman aged 18-29 years with Graves' hyperthyroidism. The sequenced sample was blood. This CDR3 reads CASSLSYTAEQFF. The CDR3 nucleotides read TGCGCCAGCAGCTTGAGCTATACGGCTGAGCAGTTCTTC.